This T cell receptor beta chain was sequenced for a study of blood T cell repertoires in COVID-19. Overall study context: From T cells, B-cell-depleted T cells, or PBMCs came the material, which was cDNA or gDNA.

The method was immunoSEQ multiplex PCR; TCRdb's version includes in-frame clones alone and lacks a portion of them. The sample records roughly 150,000 clones, 80% to 85% being singletons. The V end was cut by 2 bases, the J end by 0 bases, with 10 bases between. CDR1 is SGHTA and CDR2 is FQGNSA in the germline V gene. The CDR3 runs to 15 residues. This sequence was found in a woman older than 75 with active or convalescent COVID-19. The sequencing input was peripheral blood. The V and J genes are TRBV7-2 and TRBJ2-5; tentatively, D is TRBD1 (5 bases). The CDR3 nucleotides are TGTGCCAGCAGCTTATTAGCAGGGAACCAAGAGACCCAGTACTTC. It specifies CASSLLAGNQETQYF.